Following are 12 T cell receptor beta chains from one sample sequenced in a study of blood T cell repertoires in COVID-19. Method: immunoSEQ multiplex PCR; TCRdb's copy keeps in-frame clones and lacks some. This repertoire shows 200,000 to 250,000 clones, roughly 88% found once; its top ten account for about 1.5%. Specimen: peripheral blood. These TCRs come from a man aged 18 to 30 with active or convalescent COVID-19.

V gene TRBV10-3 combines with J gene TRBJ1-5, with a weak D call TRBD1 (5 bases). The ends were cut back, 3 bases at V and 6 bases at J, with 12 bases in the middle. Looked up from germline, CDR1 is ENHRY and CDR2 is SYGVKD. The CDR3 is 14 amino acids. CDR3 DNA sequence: TGTGCCATCAGTGATCAGGGCGGCATTCAGCCCCAGCATTTT. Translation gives CAISDQGGIQPQHF.

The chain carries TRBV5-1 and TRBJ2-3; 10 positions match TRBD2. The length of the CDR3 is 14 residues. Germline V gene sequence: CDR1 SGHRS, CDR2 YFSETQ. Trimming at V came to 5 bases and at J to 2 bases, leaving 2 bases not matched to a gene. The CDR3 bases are TGCGCCAGCAGAACTAGCGGGAACACAGATACGCAGTATTTT. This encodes CASRTSGNTDTQYF.

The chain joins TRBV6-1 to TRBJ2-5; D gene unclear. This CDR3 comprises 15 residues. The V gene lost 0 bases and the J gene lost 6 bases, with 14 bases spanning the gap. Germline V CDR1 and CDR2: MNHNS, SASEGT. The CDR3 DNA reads TGTGCCAGCAGTGAAGCCACAGTAGTTATACAGACCCAGTACTTC. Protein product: CASSEATVVIQTQYF.

CDR3 DNA: TGTGCCAGCAGCGTAGCCGCAGGGGAGACCTACGAGCAGTACTTC. As protein: CASSVAAGETYEQYF. The rearrangement joins TRBV9 to TRBJ2-7; possible D gene TRBD1, 6 bases. Germline V gene data show CDR1 as SGDLS and CDR2 as YYNGEE. V lost 0 bases to trimming and J lost 2 bases, with 12 bases between them. The CDR3 consists of 15 residues.

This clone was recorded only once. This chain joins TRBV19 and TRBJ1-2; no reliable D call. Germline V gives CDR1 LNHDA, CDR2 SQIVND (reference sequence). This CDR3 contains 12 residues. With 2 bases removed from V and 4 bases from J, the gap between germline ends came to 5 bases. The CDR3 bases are TGTGCCAGTAGTATATCCTCCTATGGCTACACCTTC. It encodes CASSISSYGYTF.

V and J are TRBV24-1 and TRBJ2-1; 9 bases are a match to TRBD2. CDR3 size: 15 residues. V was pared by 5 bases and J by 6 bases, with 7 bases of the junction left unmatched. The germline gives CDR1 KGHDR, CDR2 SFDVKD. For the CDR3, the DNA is TGTGCCACCAGTGGGGGCGGGAGGGCCTTCAATGAGCAGTTCTTC. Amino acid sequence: CATSGGGRAFNEQFF.

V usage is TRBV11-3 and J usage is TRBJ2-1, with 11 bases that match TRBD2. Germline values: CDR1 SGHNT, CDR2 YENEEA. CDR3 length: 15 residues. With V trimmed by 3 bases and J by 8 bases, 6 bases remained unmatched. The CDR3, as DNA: TGTGCCAGCAGCTTTACTAGCGGGAGACGCGATGAGCAGTTCTTC. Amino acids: CASSFTSGRRDEQFF.

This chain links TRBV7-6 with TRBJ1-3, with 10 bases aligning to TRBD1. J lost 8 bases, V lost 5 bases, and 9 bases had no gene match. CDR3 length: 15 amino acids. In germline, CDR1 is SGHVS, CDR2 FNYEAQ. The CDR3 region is CASSIRDRGVDTIYF. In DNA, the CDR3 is TGTGCCAGCAGCATAAGGGACAGGGGAGTGGACACCATATATTTT.

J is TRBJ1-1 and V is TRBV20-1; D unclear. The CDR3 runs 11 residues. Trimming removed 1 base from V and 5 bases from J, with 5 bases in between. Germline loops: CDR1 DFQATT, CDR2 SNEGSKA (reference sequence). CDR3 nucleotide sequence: TGCAGTGCTAGAGGGCCGACTGAAGCTTTCTTT. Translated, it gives CSARGPTEAFF.

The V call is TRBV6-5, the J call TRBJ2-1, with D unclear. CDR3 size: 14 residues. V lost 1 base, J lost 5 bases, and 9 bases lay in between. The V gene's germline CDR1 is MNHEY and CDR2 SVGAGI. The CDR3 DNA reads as TGTGCCAGCAGTTACTGGAGAACCAACAATGAGCAGTTCTTC. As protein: CASSYWRTNNEQFF.

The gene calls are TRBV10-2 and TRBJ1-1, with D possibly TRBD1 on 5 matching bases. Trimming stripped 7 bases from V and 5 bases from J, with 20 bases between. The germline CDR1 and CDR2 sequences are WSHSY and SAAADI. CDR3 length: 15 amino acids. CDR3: CASIFGGSLGTEAFF. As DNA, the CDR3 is TGCGCCAGCATTTTTGGGGGGTCTCTGGGGACTGAAGCTTTCTTT.

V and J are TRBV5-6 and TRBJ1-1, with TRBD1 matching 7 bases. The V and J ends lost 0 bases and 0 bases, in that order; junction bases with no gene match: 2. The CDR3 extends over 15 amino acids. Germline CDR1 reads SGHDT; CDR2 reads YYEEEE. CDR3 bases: TGTGCCAGCAGCTTGGGGACAGGATTGAACACTGAAGCTTTCTTT. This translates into CASSLGTGLNTEAFF.